The next 24 T cell receptor beta chains were all read from a single sample in a study of beta chain features in type 1 diabetes. Antigens for these TCRs are unknown. Expressed TCRB transcripts were sequenced after all isolated RNA was converted to cDNA. Clones were read by immunoSEQ multiplex PCR, and TCRdb kept only the in-frame ones, dropping some. The table has hundreds of thousands of clones, 15% seen once. Study-wide points: TCRB CDR3s from Type 1 diabetes patients were moderately but significantly shorter in all four CD4+ subsets.

The sequenced material came from naive CD4+ T cells from blood. These receptors came from a man between 18 and 29 years old with type 1 diabetes.

This clone was seen a few times. The V and J genes are TRBV11-3 and TRBJ2-3; D call uncertain. Trimming cost V 4 bases and J 2 bases, with 7 bases left between them. CDR3 length equals 13 residues. Germline V lookup: CDR1 SGHNT, CDR2 YENEEA. CDR3 in DNA: TGTGCCAGCAGCTCGTTAAACACAGATACGCAGTATTTT. As protein: CASSSLNTDTQYF.

The rearrangement links TRBV19 to TRBJ2-1; D might be TRBD2 (7 bases). CDR1 and CDR2 from the germline V gene are LNHDA and SQIVND (reference sequence). The CDR3 runs to 13 residues. The germline V and J ends were trimmed by 6 bases and 7 bases, with 13 bases remaining between them. The DNA for the CDR3 is TGTGCCAGTAGGGGAGGGGGGGGGAATGAGCAGTTCTTC. The encoded protein is CASRGGGGNEQFF.

The V and J genes are TRBV5-1 and TRBJ2-1; 14 bases fit TRBD2. This CDR3 region has 16 residues. Germline trimming cut 4 bases from V and 8 bases from J; bases unmatched to any gene: 8. Looked up from germline, CDR1 is SGHRS and CDR2 is YFSETQ. The CDR3 sequence: CASSQGTSGSVDEQFF. The DNA for the CDR3 is TGCGCCAGCAGCCAAGGGACTAGCGGGAGTGTAGATGAGCAGTTCTTC. Complete variable domain (other parts from reference TRBV5-1 and TRBJ2-1): KAGVTQTPRYLIKTRGQQVTLSCSPISGHRSVSWYQQTPGQGLQFLFEYFSETQRNKGNFPGRFSGRQFSNSRSEMNVSTLELGDSALYLCASSQGTSGSVDEQFFGPGTRLTVL.

The table lists this clone with a few counts. This sequence joins TRBV2 and TRBJ2-5, with 7 bases matching TRBD1. V gave up 4 bases and J gave up 1 base; unmatched junction bases: 6. The germline V gene has CDR1 SNHLY and CDR2 FYNNEI. This CDR3 has 15 amino acids. The CDR3 DNA reads as TGTGCCAGCAGTGTCGGGTGGACAGGCCAAGAGACCCAGTACTTC. It translates to CASSVGWTGQETQYF. Full variable domain (outside the CDR3, taken from reference TRBV2 and TRBJ2-5): EPEVTQTPSHQVTQMGQEVILRCVPISNHLYFYWYRQILGQKVEFLVSFYNNEISEKSEIFDDQFSVERPDGSNFTLKIRSTKLEDSAMYFCASSVGWTGQETQYFGPGTRLLVL.

The chain links TRBV14 to TRBJ2-7; D is perhaps TRBD2 (6 bases). The germline gives CDR1 SGHDN, CDR2 FVKESK. The V end lost 1 base, the J end lost 5 bases, and 9 bases lay between the germline ends. There are 13 residues in the CDR3. The CDR3 region is CASSQAGGDEQYF. CDR3 DNA sequence: TGTGCCAGCAGCCAAGCCGGGGGAGACGAGCAGTACTTC.

The CDR3 nucleotides are TGTGCCAGCAGTGAGGGCTGGGGCTTTAATGAAAAACTGTTTTTT. Protein: CASSEGWGFNEKLFF. The chain couples TRBV25-1 to TRBJ1-4; TRBD1 is a possible D gene (5 bases). V was cut by 3 bases and J by 4 bases, with 12 bases left in between. The CDR3 runs to 15 residues. Germline V gives CDR1 MGHDK, CDR2 SYGVNS.

This rearrangement joins TRBV5-1 to TRBJ2-7; 10 bases match TRBD1. Unmatched junction bases numbered 11, after V lost 4 bases and J lost 1 base. Germline V gives CDR1 SGHRS, CDR2 YFSETQ. The CDR3 is 17 residues long. The CDR3 DNA follows: TGCGCCAGCAGCCGGGACAGGGGAGAAGCTTTTTCCTACGAGCAGTACTTC. Its translation: CASSRDRGEAFSYEQYF.

The J gene is TRBJ1-1, the V gene TRBV28; D ambiguous. Germline CDR1 MDHEN, CDR2 SYDVKM. The CDR3 runs 12 residues. The V and J ends lost 6 bases and 8 bases respectively, with 13 bases between them. The CDR3 here is CASSPSTLEAFF. Here the CDR3 DNA reads TGTGCCAGCAGCCCCTCGACTCTGGAAGCTTTCTTT.

CDR3 nucleotide sequence: TGTGCCAGCAGCTTCGCTAGCGGGAGAACCGGGGAGCTGTTTTTT. Its protein product is CASSFASGRTGELFF. The chain links TRBV7-9 to TRBJ2-2; 10 bases agree with TRBD2. Per the germline V gene, CDR1 is SEHNR and CDR2 is FQNEAQ (reference sequence). Trimming cost V 3 bases and J 5 bases; bases outside gene matches: 3. The CDR3 consists of 15 residues.

The rearrangement uses TRBV2 and TRBJ1-6; the D is unclear. V was clipped by 7 bases and J by 12 bases, with 16 bases between them. CDR1 and CDR2 from the germline V gene are SNHLY and FYNNEI. The length of the CDR3 is 13 residues. The CDR3 sequence is CASTTRQDLPLHF. The CDR3 coding sequence is TGTGCCAGCACCACGAGACAAGACCTACCCCTCCACTTT.

V gene TRBV7-2 combines with J gene TRBJ2-7; TRBD2 aligns across 9 bases. Germline V CDR1 and CDR2: SGHTA, FQGNSA. J lost 4 bases, V lost 1 base, and 5 bases had no gene match. CDR3 size: 15 residues. For the CDR3, the DNA is TGTGCCAGCAGCTTAGGGGCTAGCGGGAAATACGAGCAGTACTTC. It yields the protein CASSLGASGKYEQYF.

The chain recombines TRBV29-1 with TRBJ1-2; perhaps TRBD1 as D (6 bases). V gave up 2 bases and J gave up 2 bases, with 6 bases separating them. The CDR3 has 12 residues. Germline V gene sequence: CDR1 SQVTM, CDR2 ANQGSEA. CDR3 nucleotides: TGCAGCGTTGAAAGGGGGAACTATGGCTACACCTTC. Protein: CSVERGNYGYTF.

This chain links TRBV18 with TRBJ1-2; 7 bases map to TRBD1. V gave up 5 bases and J gave up 5 bases; unmatched junction bases: 17. CDR3 size: 17 residues. CDR1 and CDR2 (germline): KGHSH, LQKENI. CDR3 amino acids: CASSSYGITGVGYGYTF. DNA of the CDR3: TGTGCCAGCTCATCCTACGGGATTACAGGGGTAGGATATGGCTACACCTTC.

Details on this clone: The sample contains more than one DNA sequence encoding this CDR3. This chain connects TRBV5-4 to TRBJ2-7, with D unclear. The ends were cut back, 0 bases at V and 3 bases at J, with 7 bases in the middle. This CDR3 is 13 amino acids long. Looked up from germline, CDR1 is SGHNT and CDR2 is YYREEE (reference sequence). The DNA of the CDR3 is TGTGCCAGCAGCTTGGGAGGCCGCTACGAGCAGTACTTC. Translation: CASSLGGRYEQYF.

The V gene is TRBV28, the J gene TRBJ2-5; TRBD2 aligns across 14 bases. This CDR3 has 15 residues. Germline values: CDR1 MDHEN, CDR2 SYDVKM. V was pared by 6 bases and J by 6 bases, with 6 bases of the junction left unmatched. CDR3 DNA: TGTGCCAGCAGACTCGGGACTAGCGGGAGTCAGACCCAGTACTTC. It translates to CASRLGTSGSQTQYF.

This rearrangement joins TRBV19 to TRBJ2-3; 7 bases are a match to TRBD2. Trimming at V came to 8 bases and at J to 3 bases, leaving 5 bases not matched to a gene. Per the germline V gene, CDR1 is LNHDA and CDR2 is SQIVND (reference sequence). This CDR3 is 13 amino acids long. CDR3 DNA sequence: TGTGCCAGTTTAAGCGGGATGACAGATACGCAGTATTTT. This codes for CASLSGMTDTQYF.

The chain carries TRBV11-2 and TRBJ2-7, with 8 positions matching TRBD1. This CDR3 is 15 amino acids long. The germline V gene has CDR1 SGHAT and CDR2 FQNNGV. Trimming at V came to 3 bases and at J to 3 bases, leaving 7 bases not matched to a gene. CDR3 DNA sequence: TGTGCCAGCAGCTTGCGAGCTACAGGGGGCTACGAGCAGTACTTC. Its translation is CASSLRATGGYEQYF.

Concerning this clone itself: The sample holds other DNA sequences that translate to the same CDR3. This chain uses TRBV18 with TRBJ2-5; D ambiguous. Trimming left V 3 bases short and J 2 bases short, with 10 bases between. The CDR3 runs 14 residues. CDR1 and CDR2 (germline): KGHSH, LQKENI. CDR3: CASSPRRDQETQYF. The CDR3 nucleotides read TGTGCCAGCTCACCTAGGAGAGATCAAGAGACCCAGTACTTC.

With respect to this clone: At the DNA level, this CDR3 is encoded by other sequences in the same sample as well. The chain employs TRBV5-1 and TRBJ2-3, with TRBD2 matching 8 bases. Germline V gene data show CDR1 as SGHRS and CDR2 as YFSETQ. This CDR3 has 16 residues. V dropped 0 bases and J dropped 3; count of bases not matched to a gene: 6. The CDR3 here is CASSLGAGGLTDTQYF. CDR3 DNA: TGCGCCAGCAGCTTGGGGGCGGGAGGACTTACAGATACGCAGTATTTT. Based on the CDR3 plus reference TRBV5-1 and TRBJ2-3, the full variable domain is KAGVTQTPRYLIKTRGQQVTLSCSPISGHRSVSWYQQTPGQGLQFLFEYFSETQRNKGNFPGRFSGRQFSNSRSEMNVSTLELGDSALYLCASSLGAGGLTDTQYFGPGTRLTVL.

V gene TRBV5-1 combines with J gene TRBJ2-5, with D maybe TRBD1 (5 bases). The germline V and J ends were trimmed by 4 bases and 1 base, with 8 bases remaining between them. Germline CDR1 is SGHRS and CDR2 is YFSETQ. This CDR3 is built from 13 residues. The CDR3 DNA is TGCGCCAGCAGCCCAGGGCCCCAAGAGACCCAGTACTTC. It translates to CASSPGPQETQYF.

This clone was seen a handful of times. This CDR3 is CASSSKIAGGDNEQFF. In DNA, the CDR3 is TGTGCCAGCAGCTCAAAAATAGCGGGAGGGGACAATGAGCAGTTCTTC. This rearrangement joins TRBV5-4 to TRBJ2-1; 11 bases line up with TRBD2. The V gene's germline CDR1 is SGHNT and CDR2 YYREEE (reference sequence). The CDR3 totals 16 residues. The J segment lost 5 bases and the V segment lost 3 bases, leaving 7 bases of the junction unmatched. The variable domain in full, with the rest retrieved from reference TRBV5-4 and TRBJ2-1, is ETGVTQSPTHLIKTRGQQVTLRCSSQSGHNTVSWYQQALGQGPQFIFQYYREEENGRGNFPPRFSGLQFPNYSSELNVNALELDDSALYLCASSSKIAGGDNEQFFGPGTRLTVL.

The chain uses TRBV29-1 and TRBJ2-7; 7 bases agree with TRBD2. The V gene end was trimmed by 4 bases and the J gene end by 0 bases; junction bases not matched to a gene: 12. In germline, CDR1 is SQVTM, CDR2 ANQGSEA. The CDR3 is made up of 16 amino acids. This chain's CDR3 is CSVGGGWRGSSYEQYF. In DNA form, the CDR3 reads TGCAGCGTTGGGGGGGGGTGGCGGGGCAGCTCCTACGAGCAGTACTTC.

This clone occurred a few times. The rearrangement links TRBV11-2 to TRBJ2-3; D not resolved. From germline, CDR1 is SGHAT and CDR2 FQNNGV. V was cut by 4 bases and J by 10 bases, with 18 bases left in between. The CDR3 sequence is 14 residues long. The CDR3 is CASSSSGFRWAQYF. The CDR3 region has the DNA TGTGCCAGCAGCTCATCAGGCTTTCGGTGGGCGCAGTATTTT.

CDR3 protein: CASSSGGSPAGELFF. CDR3 nucleotides: TGCGCCAGCAGCTCCGGGGGAAGCCCCGCCGGGGAGCTGTTTTTT. This chain connects TRBV5-1 to TRBJ2-2, with D possibly TRBD2 on 6 matching bases. Germline loops: CDR1 SGHRS, CDR2 YFSETQ. This CDR3 is 15 amino acids long. V was clipped by 3 bases and J by 6 bases, with 15 bases between them.